These 10 T cell receptor beta chains came from one sample sequenced in a study of blood T cell repertoires in COVID-19. Here immunoSEQ multiplex PCR was the method, and the copy in TCRdb shows in-frame clones only, minus some. The sample includes roughly 360,000 clones, roughly 90% of them seen just once. Sequenced: PBMCs or T cells enriched from blood (not recorded which). The receptor source for this set is a woman aged 25 to 39 with acute COVID-19.

The chain carries TRBV6-5 and TRBJ2-7; perhaps TRBD1 as D (6 bases). Deletions cut 4 bases from V and 3 bases from J, with 10 bases between. Germline V gene lookup returns CDR1 MNHEY and CDR2 SVGAGI. The CDR3 length is 13 residues. The CDR3 protein is CASSFHRDYEQYF. The CDR3 DNA follows: TGTGCCAGCAGTTTTCACAGGGACTACGAGCAGTACTTC.

V is TRBV9 and J is TRBJ2-2, with no clear D. Germline CDR1 and CDR2: SGDLS and YYNGEE. The CDR3 length is 15 residues. Trimming took 4 bases from V and 0 from J, leaving 10 bases between them. CDR3: CASSPLVTNTGELFF. Here the CDR3 DNA reads TGTGCCAGCAGCCCTTTAGTTACGAACACCGGGGAGCTGTTTTTT.

The chain employs TRBV7-9 and TRBJ1-4; perhaps TRBD1 as D (5 bases). V lost 8 bases to trimming and J lost 4 bases, with 17 bases between them. The CDR3 runs to 15 residues. The germline V gene has CDR1 SEHNR and CDR2 FQNEAQ (reference sequence). The CDR3 coding sequence is TGTGCCAGCCACCTCGGACACTCTATTAATGAAAAACTGTTTTTT. This codes for CASHLGHSINEKLFF.

The chain uses TRBV2 and TRBJ2-3; 7 nucleotides line up with TRBD1. V lost 6 bases, J lost 2 bases, and 8 bases stayed unmatched. This CDR3 contains 15 residues. Per germline, CDR1 SNHLY and CDR2 FYNNEI. Here the CDR3 DNA reads TGTGCCAGCAGCACGGGACAGAGAGCCACAGATACGCAGTATTTT. Translated: CASSTGQRATDTQYF.

The chain combines TRBV7-2 with TRBJ1-2; 8 bases line up with TRBD1. Germline V gene data show CDR1 as SGHTA and CDR2 as FQGNSA. The CDR3 covers 14 residues. The ends lost 8 bases at V and 8 bases at J; junction bases unmatched: 13. DNA for the CDR3: TGTGCCAGCTTGACCGGGACAGGATGGATCGGCTACACCTTC. Translation gives CASLTGTGWIGYTF.

This chain uses TRBV10-3 with TRBJ1-5; 10 bases align to TRBD1. The CDR3 length is 14 residues. J was trimmed by 7 bases and V by 8 bases; bases with no gene match: 8. The germline gives CDR1 ENHRY, CDR2 SYGVKD. DNA for the CDR3: TGTGCCATCGGAGACAGGGGGCAAGACCAGCCCCAGCATTTT. It encodes CAIGDRGQDQPQHF.

The chain joins TRBV6-5 to TRBJ1-1; 7 positions match TRBD1. CDR1 is MNHEY, CDR2 SVGAGI, per germline. V shed 1 base and J 11 bases; nucleotides not matched to a gene: 4. This CDR3 is built from 12 residues. CDR3 DNA sequence: TGTGCCAGCAGTTACTTACAGGGGCGGGCTTTCTTT. This gives the protein CASSYLQGRAFF.

The chain combines TRBV28 with TRBJ2-3, with D unclear. Germline CDR1 reads MDHEN; CDR2 reads SYDVKM. This CDR3 spans 15 amino acids. The V end lost 5 bases, the J end lost 2 bases, and 14 bases lay between the germline ends. The CDR3 protein is CASSPPAALTDTQYF. The CDR3 coding sequence is TGTGCCAGCAGTCCCCCCGCGGCACTCACAGATACGCAGTATTTT.

V usage is TRBV5-1 and J usage is TRBJ2-7; TRBD1 matches 7 bases. J lost 1 base, V lost 0 bases, and 10 bases had no gene match. Germline-derived CDR1 and CDR2 are SGHRS and YFSETQ. The CDR3 covers 17 residues. For the CDR3, the DNA is TGCGCCAGCAGCTTGGCATCAACGGGGACAGCTTCCTACGAGCAGTACTTC. Protein sequence: CASSLASTGTASYEQYF.

There are a few counts of this clone. The genes are TRBV11-3 and TRBJ1-1; tentative D call: TRBD1 (6 bases). V was cut by 5 bases and J by 6 bases, with 19 bases left in between. The length of the CDR3 is 15 residues. From germline, CDR1 is SGHNT and CDR2 YENEEA. Written as DNA, the CDR3 is TGTGCCAGCAGCGCTGGCGGGGGGCGCCGACCTGAAGCTTTCTTT. Encoded protein: CASSAGGGRRPEAFF.